Presented here are 17 T cell receptor beta chains from one specimen sequenced in a study of control samples from healthy donors and cancer patients. Generated by immunoSEQ multiplex PCR, the TCRdb table keeps only in-frame clones and is missing some. This sample yields roughly 150,000 clones, of which roughly 88% are seen a single time; 1.5% to 2% belongs to the top ten. The sequencing sample was made of blood. These receptors came from a man aged 18 to 35 in good health.

This sequence joins TRBV2 and TRBJ1-1; D gene uncertain. Trimming removed 8 bases from V and 1 base from J, with 14 bases in between. CDR3 length equals 14 residues. Germline CDR1 is SNHLY and CDR2 is FYNNEI. In DNA form, the CDR3 reads TGTGCCAGCGTTCGAGGACGGACGAACACTGAAGCTTTCTTT. Protein: CASVRGRTNTEAFF.

J is TRBJ1-4 and V is TRBV28; weak D call: TRBD1 (5 bases). Germline values: CDR1 MDHEN, CDR2 SYDVKM. The CDR3 is made up of 14 amino acids. V was trimmed by 1 base and J by 4 bases, leaving 7 bases between them. The CDR3 loop is CASSLLQGNEKLFF. In DNA form, the CDR3 reads TGTGCCAGCAGTTTATTGCAGGGTAATGAAAAACTGTTTTTT.

This clone was observed a few times. This chain uses TRBV6-4 with TRBJ2-1, with 12 nucleotides matching TRBD2. There are 15 residues in the CDR3. CDR1 is MRHNA, CDR2 SNTAGT, per germline. Trimming took 5 bases from V and 8 from J; bases not matched to a gene: 7. Here the CDR3 reads CASSPSSGGADEQFF. The CDR3 nucleotides are TGTGCCAGCAGTCCCTCTAGCGGGGGGGCCGATGAGCAGTTCTTC.

The genes are TRBV6-5 and TRBJ2-7; D tentatively fits TRBD1 or TRBD2 (5 bases each). The V and J ends lost 8 bases and 4 bases respectively, with 18 bases between them. The germline V gene has CDR1 MNHEY and CDR2 SVGAGI. The length of the CDR3 is 14 residues. CDR3: CASLIPGRRYEQYF. The CDR3 DNA reads TGTGCCAGCCTAATCCCGGGACGGAGATACGAGCAGTACTTC.

V usage is TRBV20-1 and J usage is TRBJ2-1; D is tentatively TRBD1 or TRBD2 (5 bases each). This CDR3 region has 11 residues. The V end lost 1 base, the J end lost 14 bases, and 12 bases lay between the germline ends. Germline V CDR1 and CDR2: DFQATT, SNEGSKA (reference sequence). The CDR3 spells CSARAGTTKFF. In nucleotides, the CDR3 is TGCAGTGCTAGAGCCGGGACCACCAAGTTCTTC.

The rearrangement joins TRBV27 to TRBJ1-1; a weak D match, TRBD1 (5 bases). This CDR3 has 14 residues. Trimming removed 7 bases at V and 2 bases at J, with 14 bases between. Germline CDR1 reads MNHEY; CDR2 reads SMNVEV (reference sequence). The CDR3 loop reads CASIGRGYNTEAFF. CDR3 DNA: TGTGCCAGCATTGGGAGGGGTTATAACACTGAAGCTTTCTTT.

This chain connects TRBV19 to TRBJ1-3; D may be TRBD1 (5 bases). The CDR3 runs 15 residues. Germline V CDR1 and CDR2: LNHDA, SQIVND (reference sequence). Trimming left V 7 bases short and J 0 bases short, with 13 bases between. CDR3 in amino acids: CASTDLGGSGNTIYF. The CDR3 DNA is TGTGCCAGTACCGACCTCGGGGGCTCTGGAAACACCATATATTTT.

CDR3 loop: CATAGGMKSPLHF. The CDR3 region has the DNA TGTGCCACCGCAGGGGGCATGAAGTCACCCCTCCACTTT. J is TRBJ1-6 and V is TRBV12-3 or TRBV12-4; 8 nucleotides line up with TRBD1. The CDR3 is 13 amino acids. The trim removed 10 bases at V and 10 bases at J, leaving 9 bases unmatched.

This chain joins TRBV6-2 or TRBV6-3 and TRBJ1-5; maybe TRBD1 (5 bases). Germline V gene data show CDR1 as MNHEY and CDR2 as SVGEGT. This CDR3 has 14 amino acids. The ends were cut back, 2 bases at V and 8 bases at J, with 13 bases in the middle. The CDR3 DNA follows: TGTGCCAGCAGTTACCCCAGGGCCATCAAGCCCCAGCATTTT. Its translation: CASSYPRAIKPQHF.

This clone showed up just a few times. The V call is TRBV27, the J call TRBJ2-7, with unresolved D. V was shortened by 5 bases and J by 0 bases, with 8 bases between the two germline ends. Germline CDR1 MNHEY, CDR2 SMNVEV (reference sequence). The length of the CDR3 is 13 residues. The CDR3 sequence: CASSATASYEQYF. The CDR3 DNA reads as TGTGCCAGCAGTGCGACGGCCTCCTACGAGCAGTACTTC.

The chain is built from TRBV3-1 (or the pseudogene TRBV3-2) and TRBJ2-4; D may be TRBD1 (6 bases). Germline assignment: CDR1 LGHDT and CDR2 YNNKEL (reference sequence). The ends were cut back, 0 bases at V and 1 base at J, with 19 bases in the middle. The CDR3 extends over 19 amino acids. CDR3 coding DNA: TGTGCCAGCAGCCAAGATTCATCGGGACACCTAAGGGCCAAAAACATTCAGTACTTC. Translated: CASSQDSSGHLRAKNIQYF.

The J gene is TRBJ1-6, the V gene TRBV6-6; D remains unclear. Trimming stripped 7 bases from V and 9 bases from J, with 13 bases between. CDR1 is MNHNY, CDR2 SVGAGI, per germline (reference sequence). This CDR3 contains 13 residues. The CDR3 protein is CASKDAGSSPLHF. CDR3 DNA sequence: TGTGCCAGCAAGGATGCGGGTTCTTCACCCCTCCACTTT.

The sample holds one count of this clone. The chain uses TRBV4-3 and TRBJ1-3, with D unresolved. The CDR3 is made up of 15 amino acids. CDR1 LGHNA and CDR2 YSLEER come from the germline V gene. Trimming took off 1 base at V and 2 bases at J, with 9 bases between the two ends. DNA of the CDR3: TGCGCCAGCAGCCAAGTTACATCCCCTGGAAACACCATATATTTT. It yields the protein CASSQVTSPGNTIYF.

The V and J genes are TRBV5-6 and TRBJ2-7, with D maybe TRBD1 (5 bases). In germline, CDR1 is SGHDT, CDR2 YYEEEE. The ends were cut back, 1 base at V and 6 bases at J, with 14 bases in the middle. The CDR3 extends over 14 amino acids. The DNA of the CDR3 is TGTGCCAGCAGCTTGCTAGACAGACCTTCCGAGCAGTACTTC. Translating it yields CASSLLDRPSEQYF.

The CDR3 nucleotides read TGTGCCAGCAGTTACCGGGGACGCGAAGGTAATGAGCAGTTCTTC. Translated, it gives CASSYRGREGNEQFF. This chain joins TRBV6-5 and TRBJ2-1; D may correspond to TRBD1 or TRBD2 (5 bases each). CDR3 length: 15 residues. Trimming stripped 2 bases from V and 7 bases from J, with 15 bases between. Germline V gives CDR1 MNHEY, CDR2 SVGAGI.

In its sample, this clone ranks as medium-sized. The V call is TRBV11-1, the J call TRBJ1-6, with 8 bases fitting TRBD1. From germline, CDR1 is SGHAT and CDR2 FQDESV (reference sequence). The CDR3 consists of 15 residues. V lost 5 bases and J lost 10; bases outside the gene matches: 10. In DNA, the CDR3 is TGTGCCAGCAGCACGCGGACAGGGAGGTTATCACCCCTCCACTTT. Encoded protein: CASSTRTGRLSPLHF.

The rearrangement joins TRBV9 to TRBJ1-6; TRBD1 agrees at 7 bases. This CDR3 spans 15 amino acids. CDR1 is SGDLS, CDR2 YYNGEE, per germline. Losses at the gene ends were 2 bases for V and 9 bases for J; bases not matched to a gene: 8. The CDR3 is CASSVDGQGGSPLHF. CDR3 DNA sequence: TGTGCCAGCAGCGTGGACGGGCAGGGGGGTTCACCCCTCCACTTT.